These T cell receptor beta chains were read from a single sample in a study of cytomegalovirus exposure and HLA in healthy donors. TCRdb's copy holds only in-frame clones and misses some; the assay was immunoSEQ multiplex PCR. The sample has approximately 120,000 clones, 77% seen once. What was sequenced was PBMCs. The receptors were sampled from a man in his forties or fifties in good health and CMV-seropositive. Each CDR3 is given without its conserved first and last residue. Fields, in order: CDR3 protein, V gene, D gene, J gene. A D gene is named only where the DNA matches it firmly.

SVDGRGRNTEAF,TRBV29-1,TRBD1,TRBJ1-1
ASSKQAYEQY,TRBV7-8,NA,TRBJ2-7
ASSYRQNSNQPQH,TRBV6-5,NA,TRBJ1-5
ASSPGGRTYEQY,TRBV14,TRBD2,TRBJ2-7
ASSELGGRGTEVF,TRBV6-1,NA,TRBJ1-1
ASSDRELDEKLF,TRBV9,NA,TRBJ1-4
ASSSGTKNYGYT,TRBV28,NA,TRBJ1-2
ASSLQQGQPQH,TRBV6-5,NA,TRBJ1-5
ASSQDGTGLDYGYT,TRBV4-3,TRBD1,TRBJ1-2
ASSLDLSGTGDNEQF,TRBV7-2,TRBD1,TRBJ2-1
ASSLGEGASYGYT,TRBV7-9,TRBD1,TRBJ1-2
ASGLSYNSPLH,TRBV28,NA,TRBJ1-6
ASSLRQSASGTQY,TRBV7-3,NA,TRBJ2-3
ASSLVRGGSTEAF,TRBV7-6,NA,TRBJ1-1
ASSLETGNYGYT,TRBV7-2,TRBD1,TRBJ1-2
ASSSGGFGGSYEQY,TRBV4-1,TRBD1,TRBJ2-7
ASSGPQTGQQY,TRBV9,NA,TRBJ2-7
ASSLEGGGNSPLH,TRBV11-2,NA,TRBJ1-6
ALLRGRSGNTIY,TRBV30,TRBD1,TRBJ1-3
ASSLRTGSSEQF,TRBV27,TRBD1,TRBJ2-1
ASSSSAGGLGLDTQY,TRBV5-6,NA,TRBJ2-3
ASSLSPSGVGYGHT,TRBV5-6,NA,TRBJ1-2
ASSLPGTANQETQY,TRBV28,TRBD1,TRBJ2-5
ATRAEGAENIQY,TRBV15,NA,TRBJ2-4
ASRETGVDTEAF,TRBV6-1,TRBD1,TRBJ1-1
ASSEVGLYIQY,TRBV6-1,NA,TRBJ2-4
ASTRGGQSYEQY,TRBV5-1,TRBD2,TRBJ2-7
ASSLETGSLKDEQF,TRBV7-3,TRBD1,TRBJ2-1
ASSPGTLRTNEKLF,TRBV28,NA,TRBJ1-4
SVDLPGHPRIAYGYT,TRBV29-1,NA,TRBJ1-2
ASSARDRGIMNTEAF,TRBV10-2,TRBD1,TRBJ1-1
ATPSTGTVSGELF,TRBV28,TRBD1,NA
ASSSPTGLGTGELF,TRBV27,NA,TRBJ2-2
ASSGTGDSPLH,TRBV2,TRBD1,TRBJ1-6
ASTPLVGESPLH,TRBV28,NA,TRBJ1-6
SARLALQEY,TRBV20-1,TRBD2,TRBJ2-3
ASSFTLPRVLSYT,TRBV28,NA,TRBJ1-2
ASSPGWNTEAF,TRBV11-2,NA,TRBJ1-1
ASSPGQNYEQY,TRBV2,NA,TRBJ2-7
ASSYRGGQRTEAF,TRBV6-5,NA,TRBJ1-1
ASSIGRGQPFYNEQF,TRBV19,TRBD2,TRBJ2-1
ASSVGWGDYFGTDTQY,TRBV9,TRBD2,TRBJ2-3
ASSEAITGIGSPLH,TRBV6-1,NA,TRBJ1-6